The clone carrying this T cell receptor (beta chain) was seen only a few times. Its antigen is as yet unknown. With V trimmed by 2 bases and J by 0 bases, 8 bases remained unmatched. CDR3 length: 17 amino acids. The germline CDR1 and CDR2 sequences are ENHRY and SYGVKD. These data originate in a study of T cell repertoires in cytomegalovirus infection. About the study: Indicated by public TCR beta signatures were CMV infection and matching HLA type.

Overall study findings and caveats: Across the ex vivo response, the dominant clonotypes were HLA-C-restricted CMV-specific TCR beta clonotypes.

TCRdb fed the reads into MiXCR, producing one record per CDR3 protein. The repertoire holds around 530,000 distinct CDR3 sequences, with approximately 15% as singletons. This receptor was obtained from a human donor in good health (CMV status not recorded). Some clones in this sample may be carry-over from other donors' samples. The V call is TRBV10-3, the J call TRBJ1-2; 8 bases fit TRBD1. Sequencing was carried out using CD8+ T cells from PBMCs. CDR3 nucleotides: TGTGCCATCAGTGAGGACTACAGGGGGAGGTCTAACTATGGCTACACCTTC. This encodes CAISEDYRGRSNYGYTF.